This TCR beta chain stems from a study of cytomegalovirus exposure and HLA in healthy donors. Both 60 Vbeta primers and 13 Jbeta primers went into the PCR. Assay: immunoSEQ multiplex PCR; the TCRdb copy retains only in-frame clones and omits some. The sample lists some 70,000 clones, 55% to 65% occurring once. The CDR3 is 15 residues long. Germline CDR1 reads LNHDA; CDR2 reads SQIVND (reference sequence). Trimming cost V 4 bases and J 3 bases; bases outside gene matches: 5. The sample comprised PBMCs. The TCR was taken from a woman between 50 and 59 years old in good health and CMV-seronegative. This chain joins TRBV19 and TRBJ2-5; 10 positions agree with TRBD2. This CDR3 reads CASSTSGSVEETQYF. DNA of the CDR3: TGTGCCAGTAGTACTAGCGGGAGTGTTGAAGAGACCCAGTACTTC.